The 22 T cell receptor beta chains presented below share a single source sample, sequenced in a study of spatial heterogeneity in lung cancer. Findings and caveats of the study: Tumor mutation counts were tracked by expanded intratumoral alpha and beta TCR counts.

No cognate antigen is known for these TCRs. TCRdb fed the 5' RACE reads into MiXCR, producing one record per CDR3 protein. The table records 4,000 or so distinct CDR3 sequences, more than 8% of them present only once. The time point denotes: sample taken at primary tumor resection. The input for sequencing was lung tumor tissue, taken at surgery. The receptors originated from a male donor with early-stage non-small cell lung cancer.

By share of the sample, this clonotype is medium-sized. This chain uses TRBV28 with TRBJ2-7; 7 nucleotides align to TRBD2. The trim removed 2 bases at V and 2 bases at J, leaving 6 bases unmatched. Looked up from germline, CDR1 is MDHEN and CDR2 is SYDVKM. This CDR3 has 15 amino acids. In nucleotides, the CDR3 is TGTGCCAGCAGTTTACCGGGACTACGGGCCTACGAGCAGTACTTC. As protein: CASSLPGLRAYEQYF.

This clonotype is categorized as medium-sized. The J gene is TRBJ2-3, the V gene TRBV20-1, with D possibly being TRBD2 (6 bases). Trimming left V 7 bases short and J 5 bases short, with 16 bases between. Germline loops: CDR1 DFQATT, CDR2 SNEGSKA (reference sequence). CDR3 length: 13 amino acids. The CDR3 DNA reads TGCAGTGTCATAGCGGAGTCTAGAGATACGCAGTATTTT. Its translation is CSVIAESRDTQYF.

The chain uses TRBV20-1 and TRBJ2-3; TRBD1 matches at 8 bases. Trimming cost V 0 bases and J 1 base; bases outside gene matches: 3. This CDR3 comprises 15 residues. Germline loops: CDR1 DFQATT, CDR2 SNEGSKA (reference sequence). CDR3 nucleotide sequence: TGCAGTGCTAGAGACCTGGACAGGGGCACAGATACGCAGTATTTT. Its translation is CSARDLDRGTDTQYF.

The table lists this clonotype with a few counts. The chain recombines TRBV28 with TRBJ1-4; D not resolved. Trimming shortened V by 6 bases and J by 10 bases, and 15 bases separated the two germline ends. The CDR3 covers 13 residues. Germline V gives CDR1 MDHEN, CDR2 SYDVKM. CDR3 nucleotides: TGTGCCAGCAGGCCCGGGCCCGATGGAAAACTGTTTTTT. This gives the protein CASRPGPDGKLFF.

This clonotype is judged medium-sized. The genes are TRBV7-2 and TRBJ2-1; 9 nucleotides match TRBD1. The CDR3 extends over 14 amino acids. V was clipped by 6 bases and J by 4 bases; unmatched bases: 4. Germline V gives CDR1 SGHTA, CDR2 FQGNSA. The CDR3 DNA follows: TGTGCCAGCAGTACAGGGGGCCTGTACAATGAGCAGTTCTTC. Translated, it gives CASSTGGLYNEQFF. Filled out from reference TRBV7-2 and TRBJ2-1, the complete variable domain reads GAGVSQSPSNKVTEKGKDVELRCDPISGHTALYWYRQSLGQGLEFLIYFQGNSAPDKSGLPSDRFSAERTGGSVSTLTIQRTQQEDSAVYLCASSTGGLYNEQFFGPGTRLTVL.

This clonotype was observed at least ten times. This chain connects TRBV5-6 to TRBJ1-4; possible D gene TRBD1, 5 bases. This CDR3 has 15 amino acids. Between the trimmed V and J ends, which lost 4 bases and 14 bases, there was a span of 24 bases. CDR1 and CDR2 from the germline V gene are SGHDT and YYEEEE. The CDR3 sequence is CASSSGDGVRSRLFF. The CDR3 DNA reads as TGTGCCAGCAGCAGCGGGGACGGAGTCAGGAGTCGTCTGTTTTTT.

This clonotype has ten or more counts. The chain joins TRBV20-1 to TRBJ2-3; D call uncertain. CDR3 length: 14 residues. The germline V and J ends were trimmed by 0 bases and 2 bases, with 9 bases remaining between them. Germline V gene lookup returns CDR1 DFQATT and CDR2 SNEGSKA (reference sequence). CDR3 sequence: CSARDTDNTDTQYF. The CDR3 region has the DNA TGCAGTGCTAGAGATACAGACAACACAGATACGCAGTATTTT.

This clonotype appeared a few times. This rearrangement joins TRBV19 to TRBJ1-5; TRBD1 matches 12 bases. V gave up 4 bases and J gave up 6 bases; unmatched junction bases: 4. This CDR3 contains 15 residues. From germline, CDR1 is LNHDA and CDR2 SQIVND (reference sequence). CDR3 nucleotides: TGTGCCAGTAGTAAGGGACAGGGGGCAATTCAGCCCCAGCATTTT. It is translated as CASSKGQGAIQPQHF.

This clonotype is classed as medium-sized (0.01 to 0.1%). This sequence joins TRBV28 and TRBJ1-2; the D is unclear. Germline V gives CDR1 MDHEN, CDR2 SYDVKM. The CDR3 loop spans 12 amino acids. V dropped 5 bases and J dropped 5 bases, with 9 bases sitting between them. Here the CDR3 DNA reads TGTGCCAGCAGTCCGCGTCGGTATGGCTACACCTTC. This encodes CASSPRRYGYTF.

By sample fraction, this clonotype is medium-sized (0.01 to 0.1%). The chain has TRBV7-3 and TRBJ2-2, with 10 bases fitting TRBD2. Germline trimming cut 2 bases from V and 7 bases from J; bases unmatched to any gene: 13. Germline assignment: CDR1 SGHTA and CDR2 FQGTGA. CDR3 length: 18 amino acids. The DNA for the CDR3 is TGTGCCAGCAGCTTAGAGGCTAGCGGGAGAGCTTCGTTCGGGGAGCTGTTTTTT. As protein: CASSLEASGRASFGELFF.

The chain couples TRBV10-3 to TRBJ2-5; TRBD2 is a possible D gene (6 bases). This CDR3 has 15 amino acids. The V and J ends lost 3 bases and 0 bases respectively, with 11 bases between them. CDR1 is ENHRY and CDR2 is SYGVKD in the germline V gene. CDR3 amino acids: CAISDGAGNQETQYF. The CDR3 DNA sequence: TGTGCCATCAGTGATGGGGCGGGGAACCAAGAGACCCAGTACTTC.

This clonotype is judged medium-sized. The V gene is TRBV5-5, the J gene TRBJ2-2; D gene unclear. Germline V gene data show CDR1 as SGHKS and CDR2 as YYEKEE (reference sequence). V shed 0 bases and J shed 7 bases, with 7 bases lying between them. The CDR3 runs to 13 residues. The CDR3 nucleotides are TGTGCCAGCAGCTTGGGGATAGACGGGGAGCTGTTTTTT. Amino acid sequence: CASSLGIDGELFF. Drawing the rest from reference TRBV5-5 and TRBJ2-2, the complete variable domain is DAGVTQSPTHLIKTRGQQVTLRCSPISGHKSVSWYQQVLGQGPQFIFQYYEKEERGRGNFPDRFSARQFPNYSSELNVNALLLGDSALYLCASSLGIDGELFFGEGSRLTVL.

By sample fraction, this clonotype is medium-sized. This chain joins TRBV27 and TRBJ2-3; 11 nucleotides line up with TRBD1. Germline V lookup: CDR1 MNHEY, CDR2 SMNVEV (reference sequence). The CDR3 is made up of 13 amino acids. The ends lost 8 bases at V and 3 bases at J; junction bases unmatched: 1. CDR3 nucleotide sequence: TGTGCCAGCCGGGACAGGGGGACAGATACGCAGTATTTT. This translates into CASRDRGTDTQYF.

This clonotype was seen repeatedly, ten times or more. CDR3 residues: CASSNDRGAHQPQHF. CDR3 nucleotides: TGTGCCAGCTCGAACGACAGGGGTGCTCATCAGCCCCAGCATTTT. The chain carries TRBV18 and TRBJ1-5; TRBD1 agrees at 8 bases. Germline loops: CDR1 KGHSH, CDR2 LQKENI. Trimming at V came to 6 bases and at J to 5 bases, leaving 9 bases not matched to a gene. The CDR3 runs 15 residues.

This chain links TRBV5-4 with TRBJ2-1; 7 bases are a match to TRBD1. The CDR3 has 14 amino acids. J gave up 4 bases and V 3 bases, and 4 bases lay outside the gene matches. From germline, CDR1 is SGHNT and CDR2 YYREEE (reference sequence). The CDR3 region is CASSSGQIYNEQFF. In DNA, the CDR3 is TGTGCCAGCAGCTCGGGACAGATTTACAATGAGCAGTTCTTC.

Only a few counts were recorded for this clonotype. This chain links TRBV28 with TRBJ1-2; D is perhaps TRBD1 (5 bases). The germline gives CDR1 MDHEN, CDR2 SYDVKM. V was cut by 10 bases and J by 5 bases, with 20 bases left in between. This CDR3 comprises 14 residues. This chain's CDR3 is CATLQLRGVYGYTF. The DNA of the CDR3 is TGTGCCACCCTCCAACTTCGGGGGGTGTATGGCTACACCTTC.

V usage is TRBV5-1 and J usage is TRBJ2-7, with no clear D. Germline CDR1 is SGHRS and CDR2 is YFSETQ. The CDR3 covers 13 residues. V gave up 0 bases and J gave up 2 bases, with 6 bases separating them. CDR3 region: CASSLGGPYEQYF. For the CDR3, the DNA is TGCGCCAGCAGCTTGGGCGGACCCTACGAGCAGTACTTC.

V is TRBV19 and J is TRBJ2-1; D may correspond to TRBD1 or TRBD2 (5 bases each). V was cut by 5 bases and J by 4 bases, with 9 bases left in between. The CDR3 consists of 13 residues. Germline loops: CDR1 LNHDA, CDR2 SQIVND (reference sequence). Written as DNA, the CDR3 is TGTGCCAGTAGTTGGGACCCGTACAATGAGCAGTTCTTC. Amino acids: CASSWDPYNEQFF.

This clonotype was observed many times. The chain is built from TRBV7-3 and TRBJ2-3; no clear D. The V gene's germline CDR1 is SGHTA and CDR2 FQGTGA. This CDR3 region has 13 residues. With 2 bases removed from V and 2 bases from J, the gap between germline ends came to 5 bases. The CDR3 nucleotides read TGTGCCAGCAGCTTACAGGCCACAGATACGCAGTATTTT. Translation gives CASSLQATDTQYF.

By frequency in the sample, this clonotype is medium-sized (0.01 to 0.1%). The rearrangement joins TRBV10-3 to TRBJ2-5, with D maybe TRBD2 (6 bases). The CDR3 sequence is 10 residues long. V was shortened by 8 bases and J by 5 bases, with 6 bases between the two germline ends. In germline, CDR1 is ENHRY, CDR2 SYGVKD. The CDR3 DNA reads as TGTGCCATCGGAGGGGAGACCCAGTACTTC. Translation: CAIGGETQYF.

This clonotype has ten or more counts. The chain is built from TRBV6-5 and TRBJ1-4; D is unclear. V was pared by 6 bases and J by 7 bases, with 15 bases between. Germline V gene lookup returns CDR1 MNHEY and CDR2 SVGAGI. The CDR3 sequence is 14 residues long. CDR3: CASSPLALGEKLFF. The CDR3 nucleotides read TGTGCCAGCAGCCCCCTCGCTCTGGGTGAAAAACTGTTTTTT.

This clonotype counts as medium-sized. The V call is TRBV5-1, the J call TRBJ2-2; 10 positions agree with TRBD2. Trimming cost V 1 base and J 4 bases; bases outside gene matches: 4. Germline-derived CDR1 and CDR2 are SGHRS and YFSETQ. There are 16 residues in the CDR3. The CDR3 loop is CASSLKLAGITGELFF. The CDR3 DNA follows: TGCGCCAGCAGCTTGAAACTAGCGGGAATCACCGGGGAGCTGTTTTTT.